This T cell receptor beta chain was obtained from a study of early T cells in non-severe SARS-CoV-2 infection. This CDR3 comprises 13 residues. The ends were cut back, 2 bases at V and 6 bases at J, with 10 bases in the middle. CDR1 and CDR2 (germline): KGHSH, LQKENI. TCRdb called the 5' RACE reads again in MiXCR, with one record for every CDR3 protein. The sample yields tens of thousands of distinct CDR3 sequences, roughly 15% seen once. The sequenced sample was whole blood, obtained at baseline. This chain connects TRBV18 to TRBJ1-2; D is perhaps TRBD1 (5 bases). The clonotype originates from an adult who was a healthcare worker with PCR-confirmed SARS-CoV-2 infection or an uninfected control (not recorded which). The CDR3 DNA sequence: TGTGCCAGCTCACCAAGGGGAGTTAATGGCTACACCTTC. Its protein is CASSPRGVNGYTF.